These 10 T cell receptor beta chains share one sample of origin, sequenced in a study of identical twins. One entry per CDR3 protein, called by TCRdb with MiXCR from the 5' RACE reads. The table lists about 790,000 distinct CDR3 sequences, over 15% of them singletons. The sample was also linked to a second study, of T cells expressing NK-cell markers.

The specimen was PBMCs. These receptors all come from a woman under 30 in good health.

This clonotype was detected a few times. This chain uses TRBV5-1 with TRBJ2-3; 8 nucleotides align to TRBD1. This CDR3 region has 15 residues. J lost 6 bases, V lost 4 bases, and 10 bases had no gene match. Germline V gene lookup returns CDR1 SGHRS and CDR2 YFSETQ. DNA for the CDR3: TGCGCCAGCAGCCCGCGGACAGGGAGCTTGGATACGCAGTATTTT. Its protein is CASSPRTGSLDTQYF.

This clonotype was observed a handful of times. Here the CDR3 DNA reads TGTGCCAGCAGTTTAGGTAGGGGAATCTCCTACGAGCAGTACTTC. It specifies CASSLGRGISYEQYF. The rearrangement links TRBV12-3 or TRBV12-4 to TRBJ2-7, with D possibly matching TRBD1 (5 bases). V was pared by 1 base and J by 0 bases, with 10 bases between. The CDR3 runs 15 residues.

The chain couples TRBV29-1 to TRBJ2-3, with D perhaps TRBD1 (7 bases). This CDR3 contains 14 residues. Germline CDR1 reads SQVTM; CDR2 reads ANQGSEA. V was clipped by 7 bases and J by 4 bases, with 18 bases between them. The CDR3 here is CSGGTAHTSDTQYF. CDR3 nucleotides: TGCAGCGGCGGGACAGCTCATACCTCAGATACGCAGTATTTT.

This clonotype turned up a few times. V and J are TRBV7-9 and TRBJ2-5; 7 nucleotides line up with TRBD2. CDR1 is SEHNR, CDR2 FQNEAQ, per germline (reference sequence). The V and J ends lost 7 bases and 2 bases, in that order; junction bases with no gene match: 13. CDR3 length: 16 residues. CDR3 coding DNA: TGTGCCAGCATCCCCCCTAGGGGAGGGCTTCAAGAGACCCAGTACTTC. This sequence encodes CASIPPRGGLQETQYF.

The V and J genes are TRBV27 and TRBJ2-1, with 7 bases lining up with TRBD2. Germline V gives CDR1 MNHEY, CDR2 SMNVEV (reference sequence). V lost 5 bases, J lost 8 bases, and 9 bases stayed unmatched. This CDR3 has 14 residues. CDR3 in amino acids: CASSLLTSPDEQFF. In DNA, the CDR3 is TGTGCCAGCAGTCTCCTGACTAGCCCCGATGAGCAGTTCTTC.

The chain combines TRBV3-1 with TRBJ2-2; no firm D call. The germline V and J ends were trimmed by 3 bases and 4 bases, with 9 bases remaining between them. The CDR3 is 14 amino acids. Per the germline V gene, CDR1 is LGHDT and CDR2 is YNNKEL (reference sequence). CDR3 nucleotide sequence: TGTGCCAGCAGCCATGGGCCAGGCACCGGGGAGCTGTTTTTT. This codes for CASSHGPGTGELFF.

The chain combines TRBV7-8 with TRBJ2-5, with 11 positions matching TRBD1. Germline CDR1 reads SGHVS; CDR2 reads FQNEAQ. The V and J ends lost 4 bases and 5 bases, in that order; junction bases with no gene match: 12. The length of the CDR3 is 17 residues. The CDR3 bases are TGTGCCAGCAGCTACCAGTCCGGGACAGGGGGAAGGGAGACCCAGTACTTC. Residues: CASSYQSGTGGRETQYF. Full variable domain (missing parts from reference TRBV7-8 and TRBJ2-5): GAGVSQSPRYKVAKRGQDVALRCDPISGHVSLFWYQQALGQGPEFLTYFQNEAQLDKSGLPSDRFFAERPEGSVSTLKIQRTQQEDSAVYLCASSYQSGTGGRETQYFGPGTRLLVL.

The chain is built from TRBV12-3 or TRBV12-4 and TRBJ2-7; 10 bases map to TRBD1. The V segment lost 8 bases and the J segment 2 bases; nucleotides outside the gene matches: 9. The CDR3 totals 15 residues. The CDR3 nucleotides are TGTGCCAGCCGCCTATCGGGACAGGGGCCCTACGAGCAGTACTTC. Translated: CASRLSGQGPYEQYF.

This clonotype has more than one count but fewer than ten. The rearrangement joins TRBV6-1 to TRBJ1-4, with 8 bases fitting TRBD1. V was clipped by 6 bases and J by 3 bases; unmatched bases: 12. This CDR3 is built from 17 residues. CDR1 and CDR2 (germline): MNHNS, SASEGT. The CDR3 loop is CASRPITGQGANEKLFF. CDR3 sequence (DNA): TGTGCCAGCAGACCCATCACCGGACAGGGCGCTAATGAAAAACTGTTTTTT.

The genes are TRBV2 and TRBJ2-3; no definite D call. V lost 7 bases, J lost 2 bases, and 16 bases lay in between. CDR1 is SNHLY, CDR2 FYNNEI, per germline. This CDR3 is 15 amino acids long. CDR3 sequence: CASIGPISHTDTQYF. The CDR3 DNA follows: TGTGCCAGCATCGGACCGATCTCCCACACAGATACGCAGTATTTT.